These 22 T cell receptor beta chains were sequenced from one sample in a study of shared clonotypes between healthy human individuals. Using immunoSEQ multiplex PCR, the repertoire was profiled, and TCRdb retains in-frame clones only, with some absent. This sample has about 1 million clones, with around 74% found just once. Source material: memory CD4+ T cells sorted from blood. Subset indicated: CD45RA-negative fraction. The receptor source for this set is a man aged 18 to 30 in good health.

V usage is TRBV18 and J usage is TRBJ1-1, with D tentatively TRBD1 (6 bases). Between the trimmed V and J ends, which lost 4 bases and 0 bases, there was a span of 12 bases. The CDR3 has 15 amino acids. Germline assignment: CDR1 KGHSH and CDR2 LQKENI. The CDR3 DNA sequence: TGTGCCAGCTCACAATTAACAGGGATGAACACTGAAGCTTTCTTT. It translates to CASSQLTGMNTEAFF.

This chain joins TRBV5-1 and TRBJ2-5, with TRBD1 matching 7 bases. CDR3 length equals 16 residues. CDR1 is SGHRS, CDR2 YFSETQ, per germline. V dropped 2 bases and J dropped 2; count of bases not matched to a gene: 9. Here the CDR3 reads CASSLPARGPQETQYF. In DNA, the CDR3 is TGCGCCAGCAGCTTACCCGCTAGGGGGCCTCAAGAGACCCAGTACTTC.

The chain has TRBV30 and TRBJ2-5; D gene unclear. From germline, CDR1 is GTSNPN and CDR2 SVGIG (reference sequence). The CDR3 contains 13 residues. V was pared by 0 bases and J by 5 bases, with 10 bases between. As DNA, the CDR3 is TGTGCCTGGAGTGTTAGGTTTGGGGAGACCCAGTACTTC. Translated, it gives CAWSVRFGETQYF. Complete variable domain (other parts from reference TRBV30 and TRBJ2-5): SQTIHQWPATLVQPVGSPLSLECTVEGTSNPNLYWYRQAAGRGLQLLFYSVGIGQISSEVPQNLSASRPQDRQFILSSKKLLLSDSGFYLCAWSVRFGETQYFGPGTRLLVL.

The chain joins TRBV7-9 to TRBJ2-1; D is uncertain. The CDR3 is 11 amino acids. Germline V gives CDR1 SEHNR, CDR2 FQNEAQ (reference sequence). V shed 0 bases and J shed 8 bases, with 2 bases lying between them. As DNA, the CDR3 is TGTGCCAGCAGCTTAGCACATGAGCAGTTCTTC. Its translation is CASSLAHEQFF.

V and J are TRBV6-1 and TRBJ2-3; D is uncertain. Per germline, CDR1 MNHNS and CDR2 SASEGT. The CDR3 length is 16 residues. V lost 1 base and J 0 bases, leaving 11 bases between the germline ends. The CDR3 DNA sequence: TGTGCCAGCAGTGAAGGGGTACGGGTTAGCACAGATACGCAGTATTTT. This gives the protein CASSEGVRVSTDTQYF.

The chain joins TRBV5-1 to TRBJ2-1; possibly TRBD2 for D (6 bases). This CDR3 spans 11 amino acids. V dropped 3 bases and J dropped 10 bases, with 8 bases sitting between them. The germline gives CDR1 SGHRS, CDR2 YFSETQ. The CDR3, as DNA: TGCGCCAGCAGCTCCGGACTAGAGCAGTTCTTC. It translates to CASSSGLEQFF.

This chain links TRBV9 with TRBJ2-3, with TRBD1 matching over 8 bases. CDR1 and CDR2 (germline): SGDLS, YYNGEE. The V gene end was trimmed by 4 bases and the J gene end by 4 bases; junction bases not matched to a gene: 11. The CDR3 is 16 amino acids. The DNA of the CDR3 is TGTGCCAGCAGCTTCAGGACAGGGAGGAACTCAGATACGCAGTATTTT. Translating it yields CASSFRTGRNSDTQYF.

This rearrangement joins TRBV6-5 to TRBJ1-4; D not resolved. Germline CDR1 is MNHEY and CDR2 is SVGAGI. The CDR3 is 15 amino acids. V was pared by 4 bases and J by 1 base, with 10 bases between. CDR3 sequence: CASSSTRRTNEKLFF. For the CDR3, the DNA is TGTGCCAGCAGTTCTACGAGGAGAACTAATGAAAAACTGTTTTTT.

This clone was counted many times. This chain connects TRBV5-8 to TRBJ1-4; 7 nucleotides match TRBD1. Looked up from germline, CDR1 is SGHTS and CDR2 is YDEGEE. The CDR3 loop spans 14 amino acids. The V and J ends lost 4 bases and 4 bases, in that order; junction bases with no gene match: 4. In DNA form, the CDR3 reads TGTGCCAGCAGCAGGGGACAGATTAATGAAAAACTGTTTTTT. Translation: CASSRGQINEKLFF.

This clone came up once. The chain uses TRBV5-1 and TRBJ2-5; a weak D match, TRBD2 (6 bases). V was pared by 4 bases and J by 5 bases, with 15 bases between. CDR3 length: 14 residues. CDR1 and CDR2 from the germline V gene are SGHRS and YFSETQ. Here the CDR3 DNA reads TGCGCCAGCAGCGTTAACGTCGGAGGGGAGACCCAGTACTTC. Translating it yields CASSVNVGGETQYF.

This clone was detected a few times. This sequence joins TRBV7-2 and TRBJ2-7, with D unclear. This CDR3 is built from 13 residues. The germline V and J ends were trimmed by 4 bases and 5 bases, with 12 bases remaining between them. Per germline, CDR1 SGHTA and CDR2 FQGNSA. The chain's CDR3 is CASSSRNAHEQYF. In DNA, the CDR3 is TGTGCCAGCAGCTCCAGGAATGCCCACGAGCAGTACTTC.

This sequence joins TRBV7-2 and TRBJ2-3; 8 bases map to TRBD2. From germline, CDR1 is SGHTA and CDR2 FQGNSA. J gave up 2 bases and V 5 bases, and 6 bases lay outside the gene matches. There are 15 residues in the CDR3. DNA for the CDR3: TGTGCCAGCAGCCTCAGCGGGAGATTCACAGATACGCAGTATTTT. It yields the protein CASSLSGRFTDTQYF.

V is TRBV4-1 and J is TRBJ2-1; 7 positions match TRBD1. J lost 9 bases, V lost 2 bases, and 13 bases had no gene match. The V gene's germline CDR1 is MGHRA and CDR2 YSYEKL. The CDR3 contains 16 residues. The DNA of the CDR3 is TGCGCCAGCAGCCAAAGTATCTCAGACAGGGAAGGTGAGCAGTTCTTC. The encoded protein is CASSQSISDREGEQFF.

A single count supports this clone. CDR3 amino acids: CASNTAGLGTEAFF. For the CDR3, the DNA is TGTGCCAGCAACACCGCCGGCTTGGGGACTGAAGCTTTCTTT. The chain joins TRBV9 to TRBJ1-1; no definite D call. The CDR3 runs to 14 residues. Trimming shortened V by 6 bases and J by 5 bases, and 17 bases separated the two germline ends. Germline CDR1 and CDR2: SGDLS and YYNGEE.

The chain employs TRBV15 and TRBJ2-4; maybe TRBD1 (6 bases). The CDR3 contains 16 residues. The germline V and J ends were trimmed by 0 bases and 1 base, with 10 bases remaining between them. The germline CDR1 and CDR2 sequences are LNHNV and YYDKDF (reference sequence). The CDR3 bases are TGTGCCACCAGCAGAGATCTGGGGGCGGCCAAAAACATTCAGTACTTC. It encodes CATSRDLGAAKNIQYF.

The rearrangement links TRBV5-1 to TRBJ1-1; D is perhaps TRBD1 (5 bases). Trimming left V 4 bases short and J 1 base short, with 8 bases between. Germline V lookup: CDR1 SGHRS, CDR2 YFSETQ. The CDR3 contains 13 residues. In nucleotides, the CDR3 is TGCGCCAGCAGCATTGGGGGGAACACTGAAGCTTTCTTT. It encodes CASSIGGNTEAFF.

V and J are TRBV28 and TRBJ1-5, with TRBD1 matching over 7 bases. V lost 2 bases to trimming and J lost 7 bases; unmatched junction nucleotides: 8. Germline V gene sequence: CDR1 MDHEN, CDR2 SYDVKM. This CDR3 comprises 15 residues. In DNA form, the CDR3 reads TGTGCCAGCAGTTTAGATAGGGGGCTTCAACAGCCCCAGCATTTT. It is translated as CASSLDRGLQQPQHF.

The chain combines TRBV10-3 with TRBJ1-1, with unresolved D. CDR1 is ENHRY, CDR2 SYGVKD, per germline. V was pared by 2 bases and J by 7 bases, with 8 bases between. CDR3 length: 12 residues. The CDR3 nucleotides are TGTGCCATCAGTGAGCCGGGTCGTGAAGCTTTCTTT. It codes for CAISEPGREAFF.

The V call is TRBV28, the J call TRBJ1-1; D ambiguous. The V gene's germline CDR1 is MDHEN and CDR2 SYDVKM. V was clipped by 2 bases and J by 7 bases, with 8 bases between them. This CDR3 has 12 residues. The CDR3 nucleotides are TGTGCCAGCAGTTTACGAATTAGTGAAGCTTTCTTT. Its translation is CASSLRISEAFF.

The rearrangement joins TRBV29-1 to TRBJ2-3; TRBD1 agrees at 7 bases. The germline V gene has CDR1 SQVTM and CDR2 ANQGSEA. J lost 2 bases, V lost 7 bases, and 6 bases had no gene match. The CDR3 length is 13 residues. This CDR3 is CSDGQVATDTQYF. Written as DNA, the CDR3 is TGCAGCGACGGACAGGTCGCCACAGATACGCAGTATTTT.

The chain uses TRBV9 and TRBJ2-1, with 11 bases matching TRBD2. Germline CDR1 reads SGDLS; CDR2 reads YYNGEE. CDR3 size: 16 residues. V dropped 5 bases and J dropped 8; count of bases not matched to a gene: 12. CDR3 region: CASSEILAGGIDEQFF. CDR3 sequence (DNA): TGTGCCAGCAGTGAAATTCTAGCGGGGGGAATAGATGAGCAGTTCTTC.

This clone was seen more than once but under ten times. The gene calls are TRBV5-1 and TRBJ2-3, with TRBD1 identical over 10 bases. Trimming cost V 2 bases and J 5 bases; bases outside gene matches: 11. The CDR3 spans 17 residues. Germline CDR1 reads SGHRS; CDR2 reads YFSETQ. The CDR3 bases are TGCGCCAGCAGCTTTGGCCCCGACAGGGGGCATGGAGATACGCAGTATTTT. Protein product: CASSFGPDRGHGDTQYF.